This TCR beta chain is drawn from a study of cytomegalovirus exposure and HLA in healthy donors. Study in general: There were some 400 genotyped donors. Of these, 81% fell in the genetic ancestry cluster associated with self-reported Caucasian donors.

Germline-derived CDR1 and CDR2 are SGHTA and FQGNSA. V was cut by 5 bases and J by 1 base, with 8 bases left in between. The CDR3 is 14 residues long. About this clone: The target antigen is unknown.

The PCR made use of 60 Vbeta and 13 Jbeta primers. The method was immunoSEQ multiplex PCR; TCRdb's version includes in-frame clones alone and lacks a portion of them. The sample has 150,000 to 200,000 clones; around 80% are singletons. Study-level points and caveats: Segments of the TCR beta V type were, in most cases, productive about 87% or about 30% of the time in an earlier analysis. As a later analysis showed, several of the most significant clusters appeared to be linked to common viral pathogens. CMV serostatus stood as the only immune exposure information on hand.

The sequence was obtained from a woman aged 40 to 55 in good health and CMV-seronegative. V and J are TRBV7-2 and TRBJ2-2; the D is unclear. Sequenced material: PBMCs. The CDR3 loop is CASSLRRNTGELFF. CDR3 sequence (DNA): TGTGCCAGCAGCCTGCGTCGGAACACCGGGGAGCTGTTTTTT.